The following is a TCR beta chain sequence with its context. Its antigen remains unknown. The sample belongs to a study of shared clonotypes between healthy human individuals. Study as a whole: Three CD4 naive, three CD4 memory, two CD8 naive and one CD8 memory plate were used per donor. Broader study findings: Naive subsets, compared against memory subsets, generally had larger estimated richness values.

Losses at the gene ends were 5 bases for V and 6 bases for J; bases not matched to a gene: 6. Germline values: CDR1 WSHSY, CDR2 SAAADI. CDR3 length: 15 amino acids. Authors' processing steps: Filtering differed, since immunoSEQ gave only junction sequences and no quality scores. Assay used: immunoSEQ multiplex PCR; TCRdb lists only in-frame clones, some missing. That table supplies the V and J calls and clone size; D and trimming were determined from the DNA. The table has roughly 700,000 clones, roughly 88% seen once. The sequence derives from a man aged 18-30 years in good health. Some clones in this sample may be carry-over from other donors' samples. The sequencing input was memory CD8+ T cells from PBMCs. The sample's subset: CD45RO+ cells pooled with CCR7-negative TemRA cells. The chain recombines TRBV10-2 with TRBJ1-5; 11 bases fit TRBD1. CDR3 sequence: CASSRGQGAVQPQHF. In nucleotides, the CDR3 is TGCGCCAGCAGTCGAGGACAGGGGGCAGTTCAGCCCCAGCATTTT.